The 16 T cell receptor beta chains in this list originate from one sample, sequenced in a study of T-cell reconstitution after alpha-beta-depleted transplantation in children. The authors prepared the TCRbeta library with unique molecular identifiers. TCRdb reprocessed the PCR reads via MiXCR and lists one record per CDR3 protein. The data contain around 300,000 distinct CDR3 sequences, around 25% of them singletons. Sequences were derived from PBMCs, mostly from graft donor cells, sampled 180 days after TCRalphabeta/CD19-depleted stem cell transplant. The receptors shown here come from a male patient aged 10 to 17 who had a stem cell transplant for acute lymphoblastic leukemia, so the T cells may come from the graft donor.

The V and J genes are TRBV5-1 and TRBJ2-1, with no clear D. The V and J ends lost 0 bases and 6 bases respectively, with 7 bases between them. Germline V lookup: CDR1 SGHRS, CDR2 YFSETQ. CDR3 length equals 13 residues. As DNA, the CDR3 is TGCGCCAGCAGCTTGGAAAGATTCAATGAGCAGTTCTTC. Its protein product is CASSLERFNEQFF.

The rearrangement joins TRBV19 to TRBJ2-1, with no clear D. This CDR3 region has 14 residues. Per the germline V gene, CDR1 is LNHDA and CDR2 is SQIVND (reference sequence). The V gene lost 3 bases and the J gene lost 4 bases, with 10 bases spanning the gap. This CDR3 is CASSMLFRYNEQFF. CDR3 sequence (DNA): TGTGCCAGTAGTATGCTCTTTAGGTACAATGAGCAGTTCTTC.

To note about this clonotype: An end of the junction does not agree with germline; a read error may underlie this. The chain carries TRBV24-1 and TRBJ1-2; possible D gene TRBD1, 6 bases. CDR1 and CDR2 from the germline V gene are KGHDR and SFDVKD. This CDR3 region has 15 residues. The CDR3 sequence is CATSDFPTGNYGYTF. The CDR3 DNA reads as TGTGCCACCAGCGATTTTCCCACAGGGAACTATGGCTACACCTTC.

This clonotype has only a few counts. The gene calls are TRBV11-2 and TRBJ2-3; TRBD2 agrees at 13 bases. The CDR3 has 16 residues. Germline CDR1 and CDR2: SGHAT and FQNNGV. J lost 5 bases, V lost 5 bases, and 7 bases had no gene match. The CDR3 DNA reads as TGTGCCAGCAGCGGAAGATGGACTAGCGGGAGAGATACGCAGTATTTT. Its translation: CASSGRWTSGRDTQYF. Complete variable domain (other parts from reference TRBV11-2 and TRBJ2-3): EAGVAQSPRYKIIEKRQSVAFWCNPISGHATLYWYQQILGQGPKLLIQFQNNGVVDDSQLPKDRFSAERLKGVDSTLKIQPAKLEDSAVYLCASSGRWTSGRDTQYFGPGTRLTVL.

This clonotype was observed a handful of times. This chain connects TRBV7-9 to TRBJ1-6; a weak D match, TRBD1 (6 bases). Germline values: CDR1 SEHNR, CDR2 FQNEAQ (reference sequence). The CDR3 length is 14 residues. V shed 1 base and J shed 10 bases, with 11 bases lying between them. The CDR3 DNA reads TGTGCCAGCAGCTTAGTGGACAGATGGTCACCCCTCCACTTT. It yields the protein CASSLVDRWSPLHF.

As for this clonotype: A much larger clonotype is one base distant, so this may be a read error. The V call is TRBV7-9, the J call TRBJ2-2; tentatively, D is TRBD2 (6 bases). The CDR3 totals 15 residues. V dropped 2 bases and J dropped 0 bases, with 7 bases sitting between them. Germline V lookup: CDR1 SEHNR, CDR2 FQNEAQ (reference sequence). CDR3 sequence reads: CASSLTGANTGELFF. In DNA form, the CDR3 reads TGTGCCAGCAGCTTAACGGGGGCGAACACCGGGGAGCTGTTTTTT.

The sample holds a few counts of this clonotype. The chain employs TRBV30 and TRBJ2-1, with TRBD2 matching over 9 bases. Germline-derived CDR1 and CDR2 are GTSNPN and SVGIG (reference sequence). This CDR3 has 13 amino acids. With 4 bases clipped from V and 8 bases from J, the junction kept 6 bases outside the gene matches. CDR3 in DNA: TGTGCCTGGACTAGCGGGGTTAACGATGAGCAGTTCTTC. Translation gives CAWTSGVNDEQFF.

Only a few counts were recorded for this clonotype. The rearrangement joins TRBV9 to TRBJ1-1; D possibly corresponds to TRBD1 (5 bases). The CDR3 spans 17 residues. V shed 0 bases and J shed 4 bases, with 19 bases lying between them. Germline V gene sequence: CDR1 SGDLS, CDR2 YYNGEE. The chain's CDR3 is CASSVGRAPPLGTEAFF. In DNA, the CDR3 is TGTGCCAGCAGCGTAGGCAGGGCACCCCCTCTGGGCACTGAAGCTTTCTTT.

V gene TRBV24-1 combines with J gene TRBJ2-1; the D is unclear. The CDR3 sequence is 15 residues long. The V and J ends lost 3 bases and 2 bases respectively, with 10 bases between them. The germline V gene has CDR1 KGHDR and CDR2 SFDVKD. As DNA, the CDR3 is TGTGCCACCAGTGATGTGACCTGGGCCTACAATGAGCAGTTCTTC. Translating it yields CATSDVTWAYNEQFF.

This clonotype was seen only a few times. The V and J genes are TRBV5-6 and TRBJ2-4; D possibly corresponds to TRBD1 (5 bases). CDR3 length: 16 residues. The V gene lost 4 bases and the J gene lost 2 bases, with 16 bases spanning the gap. Germline lookup yields CDR1 SGHDT and CDR2 YYEEEE. The CDR3: CASSNQGVRSKNIQYF. The CDR3 DNA reads TGTGCCAGCAGCAACCAGGGTGTGAGGTCCAAAAACATTCAGTACTTC.

This clonotype was observed many times. The rearrangement joins TRBV29-1 to TRBJ2-7; the D gene is possibly TRBD1 (5 bases). The CDR3 runs to 11 residues. The V gene's germline CDR1 is SQVTM and CDR2 ANQGSEA. V shed 4 bases and J shed 3 bases, with 7 bases lying between them. The CDR3 DNA reads TGCAGCGTTGTCCAGGGCTACGAGCAGTACTTC. This encodes CSVVQGYEQYF.

The rearrangement uses TRBV30 and TRBJ1-1; D unresolved. Between the trimmed V and J ends, which lost 2 bases and 11 bases, there was a span of 12 bases. Germline assignment: CDR1 GTSNPN and CDR2 SVGIG (reference sequence). The CDR3 has 11 amino acids. CDR3: CAWSSTAGAFF. In DNA form, the CDR3 reads TGTGCCTGGAGTTCGACGGCGGGGGCTTTCTTT.

This clonotype came up a few times. The V gene is TRBV12-3 or TRBV12-4, the J gene TRBJ2-3; D is uncertain. Trimming took off 2 bases at V and 2 bases at J, with 11 bases between the two ends. This CDR3 has 15 residues. CDR3 sequence: CASSLSFPYTDTQYF. The DNA of the CDR3 is TGTGCCAGCAGTTTATCCTTTCCTTACACAGATACGCAGTATTTT.

This clonotype has just one count. The junction differs from germline at one of its ends, possibly a read error. V usage is TRBV20-1 and J usage is TRBJ2-7; 14 bases match TRBD2. This CDR3 has 16 residues. The germline V gene has CDR1 DFQATT and CDR2 SNEGSKA (reference sequence). The CDR3 is CCATGLAGGPTYEQYF. CDR3 DNA: TGCTGTGCTACCGGACTAGCGGGAGGACCCACCTACGAGCAGTACTTC.

The chain joins TRBV30 to TRBJ2-1; either TRBD1 or TRBD2 may fit D (5 bases each). Germline V gene sequence: CDR1 GTSNPN, CDR2 SVGIG (reference sequence). CDR3 size: 13 residues. V was clipped by 2 bases and J by 5 bases, with 10 bases between them. CDR3 sequence (DNA): TGTGCCTGGAGTAGAAGAGGGGACAATGAGCAGTTCTTC. This translates into CAWSRRGDNEQFF.

At least ten counts were recorded for this clonotype. V gene TRBV7-3 combines with J gene TRBJ2-3; 11 nucleotides match TRBD2. CDR1 is SGHTA, CDR2 FQGTGA, per germline. The CDR3 spans 17 residues. V lost 5 bases and J lost 0; bases outside the gene matches: 7. The CDR3 is CASSRETSGISTDTQYF. The DNA of the CDR3 is TGTGCCAGCAGCCGCGAGACTAGCGGGATAAGCACAGATACGCAGTATTTT.